Below are 30 T cell receptor beta chains sequenced from a single sample in a study of memory CD4+ T cells and cytomegalovirus serostatus. Produced via immunoSEQ multiplex PCR; TCRdb's table is partial and in-frame only. The sample comprises under 45,000 clones, 75% to 85% of which are singletons, and 5% to 7% rests with the top ten. Single viable CD3+CD4+CD8-CD45RO+ cells were sorted as the memory CD4+ T cells. Sequenced input: memory CD4+ T cells from blood. The receptors shown here come from an adult in good health and CMV-seronegative.

The chain couples TRBV23-1 to TRBJ1-5; 8 bases align to TRBD1. TRBV23-1 counts as an open reading frame of uncertain function. The CDR3 has 19 amino acids. V trimming: 3 bases; J trimming: 6 bases; junction bases outside the gene matches: 19. The CDR3 sequence: CASSQGVGQGASGGQPQHF. DNA for the CDR3: TGCGCCAGCAGTCAGGGGGTGGGGCAGGGGGCGAGTGGGGGTCAGCCCCAGCATTTT.

The genes are TRBV28 and TRBJ2-5, with 8 bases identical to TRBD2. The CDR3 is made up of 15 amino acids. V lost 4 bases, J lost 6 bases, and 10 bases stayed unmatched. Germline V lookup: CDR1 MDHEN, CDR2 SYDVKM. This chain's CDR3 is CASSSHSGRAKTQYF. CDR3 sequence (DNA): TGTGCCAGCAGTTCCCACAGCGGGAGAGCAAAGACCCAGTACTTC.

V usage is TRBV5-8 and J usage is TRBJ1-4; TRBD1 matches 7 bases. Germline V CDR1 and CDR2: SGHTS, YDEGEE. This CDR3 region has 15 residues. V lost 2 bases and J lost 3; bases outside the gene matches: 4. The CDR3 sequence is CASSFRGQPNEKLFF. The CDR3 DNA follows: TGTGCCAGCAGCTTTAGGGGACAGCCTAATGAAAAACTGTTTTTT.

The gene calls are TRBV11-3 and TRBJ2-1, with 11 bases lining up with TRBD2. Germline V gives CDR1 SGHNT, CDR2 YENEEA. The ends lost 2 bases at V and 7 bases at J; junction bases unmatched: 7. The CDR3 has 16 amino acids. Here the CDR3 DNA reads TGTGCCAGCAGCTTACTCGGACTAGCGGGTAAGAATGAGCAGTTCTTC. Its translation: CASSLLGLAGKNEQFF.

This clone occurred a few times. This chain uses TRBV7-9 with TRBJ2-2; D gene uncertain. Trimming removed 6 bases from V and 6 bases from J, with 17 bases in between. The CDR3 extends over 15 amino acids. CDR1 and CDR2 from the germline V gene are SEHNR and FQNEAQ (reference sequence). CDR3 sequence (DNA): TGTGCCAGCAGTTTTCCCACACTTATGGCCGGGGAGCTGTTTTTT. Translation gives CASSFPTLMAGELFF.

The chain carries TRBV9 and TRBJ1-3; D gene unclear. Trimming left V 2 bases short and J 0 bases short, with 6 bases between. Germline-derived CDR1 and CDR2 are SGDLS and YYNGEE. The CDR3 runs 14 residues. The CDR3: CASSVEGSGNTIYF. Here the CDR3 DNA reads TGTGCCAGCAGCGTCGAGGGCTCTGGAAACACCATATATTTT.

Only a few counts were recorded for this clone. This chain links TRBV30 with TRBJ1-1; no firm D call. CDR3 length: 13 amino acids. Germline V gene lookup returns CDR1 GTSNPN and CDR2 SVGIG (reference sequence). With 2 bases removed from V and 0 bases from J, the gap between germline ends came to 7 bases. The CDR3 here is CAWSSQMNTEAFF. The CDR3 DNA reads as TGTGCCTGGAGTTCACAGATGAACACTGAAGCTTTCTTT.

The genes are TRBV15 and TRBJ1-5; TRBD1 might be the D (5 bases). The CDR3 consists of 16 residues. The ends were cut back, 5 bases at V and 6 bases at J, with 20 bases in the middle. Germline V gene sequence: CDR1 LNHNV, CDR2 YYDKDF (reference sequence). CDR3 in amino acids: CATSFEIDSYSQPQHF. The CDR3, as DNA: TGTGCCACCAGCTTCGAAATCGACAGTTACAGTCAGCCCCAGCATTTT.

This chain links TRBV5-5 with TRBJ1-2; no clear D gene. The CDR3 contains 13 residues. V lost 5 bases and J 3 bases, leaving 11 bases between the germline ends. The germline CDR1 and CDR2 sequences are SGHKS and YYEKEE (reference sequence). Here the CDR3 DNA reads TGTGCCAGCAGACCGACCGGTGACTATGGCTACACCTTC. Translating gives CASRPTGDYGYTF.

This clone was detected once. V and J are TRBV2 and TRBJ2-1; 10 bases fit TRBD2. Germline CDR1 is SNHLY and CDR2 is FYNNEI. V was pared by 5 bases and J by 9 bases, with 10 bases of the junction left unmatched. This CDR3 contains 15 residues. This CDR3 is CASSREAGGTSEQFF. CDR3 DNA: TGTGCCAGCAGTAGAGAAGCGGGGGGGACCAGTGAGCAGTTCTTC.

The chain uses TRBV9 and TRBJ1-3; the D gene is possibly TRBD1 (5 bases). The CDR3 contains 14 residues. Trimming stripped 0 bases from V and 3 bases from J, with 7 bases between. Germline CDR1 and CDR2: SGDLS and YYNGEE. This CDR3 is CASSVAGLGNTIYF. In nucleotides, the CDR3 is TGTGCCAGCAGCGTAGCAGGGCTTGGAAACACCATATATTTT.

The rearrangement joins TRBV28 to TRBJ2-7; D not certain. The CDR3 runs to 13 residues. CDR1 is MDHEN and CDR2 is SYDVKM in the germline V gene. V lost 5 bases and J lost 2, with 10 bases in between. CDR3 amino acids: CASSTHGAYEQYF. The CDR3 DNA sequence: TGTGCCAGCAGTACCCATGGGGCCTACGAGCAGTACTTC.

The CDR3 sequence: CASSQDLTVEQYF. For the CDR3, the DNA is TGCGCCAGCAGCCAAGACCTAACGGTCGAGCAGTACTTC. The chain links TRBV4-3 to TRBJ2-7; no clear D. Trimming pared 0 bases from V and 6 bases from J, leaving 9 bases between. This CDR3 spans 13 amino acids. CDR1 is LGHNA and CDR2 is YSLEER in the germline V gene.

The chain carries TRBV7-2 and TRBJ2-7; D may be TRBD1 (6 bases). CDR1 and CDR2 from the germline V gene are SGHTA and FQGNSA. This CDR3 has 14 residues. Trimming removed 5 bases at V and 0 bases at J, with 11 bases between. The CDR3 DNA reads TGTGCCAGCAGCACCCAGACAGGCTCCTACGAGCAGTACTTC. Translation gives CASSTQTGSYEQYF.

The chain is built from TRBV4-2 and TRBJ2-1; TRBD2 agrees at 7 bases. The V and J ends lost 0 bases and 7 bases, in that order; junction bases with no gene match: 6. The CDR3 length is 15 residues. Germline-derived CDR1 and CDR2 are LGHNA and YNFKEQ. The CDR3 DNA is TGTGCCAGCAGCCAAGAAACCGGGAGGCCGAATGAGCAGTTCTTC. Translated, it gives CASSQETGRPNEQFF.

The chain has TRBV11-2 and TRBJ2-5; TRBD2 might be the D (5 bases). Trimming left V 6 bases short and J 2 bases short, with 13 bases between. This CDR3 has 14 residues. The germline CDR1 and CDR2 sequences are SGHAT and FQNNGV. CDR3 sequence reads: CASRKTRLQETQYF. The CDR3 DNA sequence: TGTGCCAGCAGAAAGACAAGACTACAAGAGACCCAGTACTTC.

The chain links TRBV6-1 to TRBJ2-7; the match to TRBD1 covers 11 bases. Germline V gene lookup returns CDR1 MNHNS and CDR2 SASEGT. The CDR3 spans 20 residues. V lost 1 base to trimming and J lost 3 bases; unmatched junction nucleotides: 17. CDR3 sequence: CASSEESGDRGFALVYEQYF. For the CDR3, the DNA is TGTGCCAGCAGTGAAGAGTCGGGGGACAGGGGGTTTGCTTTAGTCTACGAGCAGTACTTC.

Only a few counts were recorded for this clone. The chain links TRBV19 to TRBJ1-5, with D perhaps matching TRBD1 (5 bases). Trimming removed 4 bases at V and 4 bases at J, with 20 bases between. CDR3 length: 17 residues. The V gene's germline CDR1 is LNHDA and CDR2 SQIVND (reference sequence). CDR3 nucleotide sequence: TGTGCCAGTAGTACCGGACAATACTGGTCCTCTAATCAGCCCCAGCATTTT. It encodes CASSTGQYWSSNQPQHF. Based on the CDR3 plus reference TRBV19 and TRBJ1-5, the full variable domain is DGGITQSPKYLFRKEGQNVTLSCEQNLNHDAMYWYRQDPGQGLRLIYYSQIVNDFQKGDIAEGYSVSREKKESFPLTVTSAQKNPTAFYLCASSTGQYWSSNQPQHFGDGTRLSIL.

This clone has a single count. The chain is built from TRBV11-2 and TRBJ2-1; D gene uncertain. The CDR3 is 12 amino acids. The germline V and J ends were trimmed by 5 bases and 12 bases, with 14 bases remaining between them. Germline V gene data show CDR1 as SGHAT and CDR2 as FQNNGV. The CDR3 DNA is TGTGCCAGCAGCCCTAAGCAGGTAGTGCAGTTCTTC. Its protein product is CASSPKQVVQFF.

This chain joins TRBV19 and TRBJ2-7, with TRBD2 matching 10 bases. The CDR3 has 15 amino acids. Germline V CDR1 and CDR2: LNHDA, SQIVND (reference sequence). Germline trimming cut 5 bases from V and 6 bases from J; bases unmatched to any gene: 10. This chain's CDR3 is CASSLSSGSYGEQYF. The CDR3 nucleotides are TGTGCCAGTAGTCTATCTAGCGGGAGTTATGGCGAGCAGTACTTC.

This chain joins TRBV15 and TRBJ2-1, with TRBD2 matching over 11 bases. CDR3 length: 15 amino acids. Germline CDR1 and CDR2: LNHNV and YYDKDF (reference sequence). Germline trimming cut 1 base from V and 10 bases from J; bases unmatched to any gene: 6. CDR3 protein: CATSRGTSGLLEQFF. CDR3 nucleotides: TGTGCCACCAGCAGAGGGACTAGCGGGCTCCTCGAGCAGTTCTTC.

V gene TRBV7-9 combines with J gene TRBJ1-2; tentative D call: TRBD1 (5 bases). Germline assignment: CDR1 SEHNR and CDR2 FQNEAQ (reference sequence). This CDR3 region has 16 residues. V lost 5 bases and J 8 bases, leaving 24 bases between the germline ends. The CDR3 spells CASSLKGGLGENGYTF. In DNA, the CDR3 is TGTGCCAGCAGCCTCAAAGGAGGGCTAGGGGAGAACGGCTACACCTTC.

V gene TRBV9 combines with J gene TRBJ2-7, with D tentatively TRBD1 (6 bases). The V end lost 0 bases, the J end lost 4 bases, and 11 bases lay between the germline ends. The CDR3 has 14 residues. Germline V lookup: CDR1 SGDLS, CDR2 YYNGEE. CDR3 region: CASSVGGTTYEQYF. The CDR3 region has the DNA TGTGCCAGCAGCGTAGGGGGGACAACGTACGAGCAGTACTTC.

The chain couples TRBV28 to TRBJ2-7; TRBD1 agrees at 10 bases. The CDR3 runs 16 residues. Per germline, CDR1 MDHEN and CDR2 SYDVKM. J gave up 0 bases and V 3 bases, and 5 bases lay outside the gene matches. The CDR3 region has the DNA TGTGCCAGCAGTTTTGGGGGACAGGGGCGCTCCTACGAGCAGTACTTC. As protein: CASSFGGQGRSYEQYF.

The V call is TRBV7-2, the J call TRBJ2-7, with TRBD2 identical over 8 bases. With 2 bases clipped from V and 10 bases from J, the junction kept 4 bases outside the gene matches. Germline values: CDR1 SGHTA, CDR2 FQGNSA. The CDR3 length is 12 residues. The CDR3 nucleotides read TGTGCCAGCAGCTTAAATAGCGGGGATCAGTACTTC. It encodes CASSLNSGDQYF.

This clone was observed a few times. This chain uses TRBV29-1 with TRBJ1-5; 7 bases are shared with TRBD1. Germline CDR1 SQVTM, CDR2 ANQGSEA. J lost 1 base, V lost 6 bases, and 3 bases had no gene match. The CDR3 runs 13 residues. The CDR3 coding sequence is TGCAGCGTAGGGGACAGAAGCAATCAGCCCCAGCATTTT. Protein sequence: CSVGDRSNQPQHF.

The chain employs TRBV5-4 and TRBJ1-2; 9 nucleotides line up with TRBD1. Germline loops: CDR1 SGHNT, CDR2 YYREEE (reference sequence). This CDR3 region has 18 residues. V was clipped by 3 bases and J by 8 bases; unmatched bases: 20. The CDR3 region has the DNA TGTGCCAGCAGCTCAATAAACAGGGATTTTGGGACAGGGAGCGGCTACACCTTC. Amino acids: CASSSINRDFGTGSGYTF.

This chain joins TRBV5-1 and TRBJ1-2; D may be TRBD1 (6 bases). Trimming took off 7 bases at V and 2 bases at J, with 24 bases between the two ends. The CDR3 spans 17 residues. Germline V gene data show CDR1 as SGHRS and CDR2 as YFSETQ. DNA for the CDR3: TGCGCCAGCTCATTTACTGGGGGCCTTACCCTCAACTATGGCTACACCTTC. Translation: CASSFTGGLTLNYGYTF.

This clone came up once. The chain is built from TRBV7-2 and TRBJ2-3; D is unclear. Trimming took 5 bases from V and 0 from J, leaving 9 bases between them. Germline V gene lookup returns CDR1 SGHTA and CDR2 FQGNSA. The length of the CDR3 is 14 residues. CDR3 coding DNA: TGTGCCAGCAGCCCTATCAGGAGCACAGATACGCAGTATTTT. Translation gives CASSPIRSTDTQYF. The full variable domain, in which reference TRBV7-2 and TRBJ2-3 provide the parts outside the CDR3, is GAGVSQSPSNKVTEKGKDVELRCDPISGHTALYWYRQSLGQGLEFLIYFQGNSAPDKSGLPSDRFSAERTGGSVSTLTIQRTQQEDSAVYLCASSPIRSTDTQYFGPGTRLTVL.

V is TRBV7-2 and J is TRBJ2-2; D is possibly TRBD1 (5 bases). From germline, CDR1 is SGHTA and CDR2 FQGNSA. The CDR3 has 14 amino acids. Deletions cut 4 bases from V and 6 bases from J, with 12 bases between. The CDR3 region has the DNA TGTGCCAGCAGCTCAGGACATAACGCCGGGGAGCTGTTTTTT. Protein: CASSSGHNAGELFF.